The 31 T cell receptor beta chains below all came from one sample that was sequenced in a study of metastatic and nonmetastatic thyroid tumors. TCRdb ran MiXCR on the PCR reads. The sample lists about 32,000 clones, 15% to 20% occurring once. No patient received treatment before thyroid surgery. Sample: blood. These receptors originate from a female donor with papillary thyroid cancer or a benign thyroid nodule (not recorded which). Some clones in this sample may be carry-over from other donors' samples.

In its sample, this clone was seen many times. The J gene is TRBJ2-7, the V gene TRBV2; 7 nucleotides match TRBD1. V was pared by 4 bases and J by 1 base, with 16 bases of the junction left unmatched. Germline CDR1 reads SNHLY; CDR2 reads FYNNEI. CDR3 length equals 18 residues. The CDR3 sequence is CASSVGLIGRGFSYEQYF. In DNA, the CDR3 is TGTGCCAGCAGTGTAGGGCTGATTGGCAGGGGGTTTTCCTACGAGCAGTACTTC.

The J gene is TRBJ1-3, the V gene TRBV3-1, with D unresolved. CDR3 size: 15 residues. In germline, CDR1 is LGHDT, CDR2 YNNKEL (reference sequence). V was cut by 1 base and J by 0 bases, with 7 bases left in between. CDR3 amino acids: CASSQARTSGNTIYF. The CDR3 DNA follows: TGTGCCAGCAGCCAAGCGCGGACCTCTGGAAACACCATATATTTT.

Many counts were recorded for this clone. V usage is TRBV12-3 or TRBV12-4 and J usage is TRBJ2-7, with no clear D. This CDR3 is built from 12 residues. V was clipped by 1 base and J by 1 base, with 2 bases between them. The CDR3 here is CASSLDSYEQYF. CDR3 DNA sequence: TGTGCCAGCAGTTTAGATTCCTACGAGCAGTACTTC.

This clone was recorded at least ten times. The chain is built from TRBV20-1 and TRBJ1-2; D gene unclear. The V and J ends lost 4 bases and 0 bases respectively, with 15 bases between them. CDR3 length: 15 amino acids. Germline CDR1 is DFQATT and CDR2 is SNEGSKA (reference sequence). CDR3: CSAIGRVKSNYGYTF. DNA for the CDR3: TGCAGTGCTATTGGCCGGGTTAAGTCTAACTATGGCTACACCTTC.

The sample holds many counts of this clone. The rearrangement uses TRBV7-3 and TRBJ2-2; TRBD1 matches at 8 bases. Looked up from germline, CDR1 is SGHTA and CDR2 is FQGTGA. This CDR3 has 15 residues. V shed 5 bases, J shed 4 bases, and the junction held 6 bases outside the gene matches. The CDR3 here is CASSEQGGSTGELFF. CDR3 in DNA: TGTGCCAGCAGCGAACAGGGGGGATCCACCGGGGAGCTGTTTTTT.

This clone was recorded at least ten times. This chain uses TRBV6-4 with TRBJ2-3, with TRBD2 matching over 10 bases. The length of the CDR3 is 18 residues. Germline CDR1 MRHNA, CDR2 SNTAGT. Losses at the gene ends were 0 bases for V and 1 base for J; bases not matched to a gene: 7. CDR3 loop: CASSDSPSGGSGTDTQYF. The CDR3 DNA reads TGTGCCAGCAGTGACTCACCTAGCGGGGGCTCTGGCACAGATACGCAGTATTTT.

This clone was seen repeatedly, ten times or more. A much larger clone sits a single nucleotide away, making a read error possible. This CDR3 is also generated by other DNA sequences in the sample. The chain is built from TRBV20-1 and TRBJ1-1; 7 nucleotides align to TRBD1. The germline V gene has CDR1 DFQATT and CDR2 SNEGSKA (reference sequence). V was clipped by 6 bases and J by 1 base; unmatched bases: 11. The CDR3 runs 15 residues. The CDR3 nucleotides are TGCAGTGCCCAAGACAGGGTCGGGGGGAACACTGAAGCTTTCTTT. It specifies CSAQDRVGGNTEAFF.

This clone was seen many times. In nucleotides, the CDR3 is TGTGCCAGCAGTGAACGAGGGAGCTCCTATAATTCACCCCTCCACTTT. Its translation: CASSERGSSYNSPLHF. J is TRBJ1-6 and V is TRBV2, with D unclear. Germline V gene data show CDR1 as SNHLY and CDR2 as FYNNEI. V shed 2 bases and J shed 0 bases, with 8 bases lying between them. CDR3 length: 16 residues.

This clone has ten or more counts. The V and J genes are TRBV7-8 and TRBJ2-2, with D possibly being TRBD2 (6 bases). The CDR3 extends over 18 amino acids. Germline V gene lookup returns CDR1 SGHVS and CDR2 FQNEAQ. Trimming removed 0 bases at V and 3 bases at J, with 17 bases between. CDR3 sequence: CASSLAGWAGLDTGELFF. The CDR3 region has the DNA TGTGCCAGCAGCTTAGCGGGGTGGGCGGGGCTGGACACCGGGGAGCTGTTTTTT.

This clone came up many times. The chain carries TRBV2 and TRBJ2-1; 9 bases match TRBD2. V trimming: 2 bases; J trimming: 3 bases; junction bases outside the gene matches: 8. In germline, CDR1 is SNHLY, CDR2 FYNNEI. The length of the CDR3 is 17 residues. This chain's CDR3 is CASSETDSGSNYNEQFF. The CDR3 nucleotides read TGTGCCAGCAGTGAAACGGATAGCGGGAGCAACTACAATGAGCAGTTCTTC.

The CDR3 region has the DNA TGTGCCAGCAGCTTAACGAGGACTAATGAGGCTGAGCAGTTCTTC. This sequence encodes CASSLTRTNEAEQFF. The J gene is TRBJ2-1, the V gene TRBV7-3; weak D call: TRBD2 (6 bases). This CDR3 contains 15 residues. The germline V and J ends were trimmed by 0 bases and 9 bases, with 15 bases remaining between them. Germline values: CDR1 SGHTA, CDR2 FQGTGA.

In this sample, this clone is medium-sized. The chain is built from TRBV20-1 and TRBJ2-2; the D gene is possibly TRBD2 (7 bases). Trimming took off 6 bases at V and 0 bases at J, with 14 bases between the two ends. The CDR3 extends over 15 amino acids. The germline V gene encodes CDR1 DFQATT and CDR2 SNEGSKA (reference sequence). DNA of the CDR3: TGCAGTGCCATAGGGGGGGGGACGAACACCGGGGAGCTGTTTTTT. This sequence encodes CSAIGGGTNTGELFF.

J is TRBJ2-3 and V is TRBV20-1; D gene ambiguous. Trimming stripped 2 bases from V and 5 bases from J, with 11 bases between. Germline V gene sequence: CDR1 DFQATT, CDR2 SNEGSKA (reference sequence). CDR3 length: 13 amino acids. In DNA form, the CDR3 reads TGCAGTGCTAGATCCGCCCCACGAGATACGCAGTATTTT. It specifies CSARSAPRDTQYF.

This clone was counted many times. The rearrangement links TRBV19 to TRBJ2-7, with 7 bases lining up with TRBD1. J lost 2 bases, V lost 5 bases, and 12 bases had no gene match. This CDR3 is 16 amino acids long. Germline loops: CDR1 LNHDA, CDR2 SQIVND (reference sequence). The CDR3 region has the DNA TGTGCCAGTAGTCAACAGACCGGGACAGAAACCTACGAGCAGTACTTC. It specifies CASSQQTGTETYEQYF.

The chain is built from TRBV5-4 and TRBJ2-3; the match to TRBD2 covers 8 bases. CDR1 and CDR2 (germline): SGHNT, YYREEE (reference sequence). V shed 4 bases, J shed 6 bases, and the junction held 4 bases outside the gene matches. The CDR3 sequence is 13 residues long. CDR3 coding DNA: TGTGCCAGCAGCCGATCGGGAGGGGATACGCAGTATTTT. This translates into CASSRSGGDTQYF.

The gene calls are TRBV6-2 or TRBV6-3 and TRBJ1-1, with D unresolved. Trimming stripped 0 bases from V and 6 bases from J, with 8 bases between. Germline CDR1 MNHEY, CDR2 SVGEGT. The CDR3 loop spans 13 amino acids. The DNA for the CDR3 is TGTGCCAGCAGTTACTCGGGCAGCTCTGAAGCTTTCTTT. Encoded protein: CASSYSGSSEAFF.

This clone has a count of ten or more. The chain employs TRBV5-6 and TRBJ2-5, with D possibly TRBD1 on 7 matching bases. Trimming left V 4 bases short and J 5 bases short, with 18 bases between. The CDR3 is 15 residues long. CDR1 SGHDT and CDR2 YYEEEE come from the germline V gene. The CDR3 sequence: CASSGGTDRSETQYF. CDR3 sequence (DNA): TGTGCCAGCAGCGGGGGGACAGATCGCTCGGAGACCCAGTACTTC.

The chain has TRBV20-1 and TRBJ2-1; 11 nucleotides match TRBD2. The CDR3 covers 14 residues. CDR1 DFQATT and CDR2 SNEGSKA come from the germline V gene (reference sequence). The ends lost 3 bases at V and 4 bases at J; junction bases unmatched: 2. For the CDR3, the DNA is TGCAGTGCTAGTTCTAGCGGGGGGTACAATGAGCAGTTCTTC. It encodes CSASSSGGYNEQFF.

A few counts support this clone. The chain couples TRBV6-1 to TRBJ2-1; D remains unclear. The CDR3 consists of 12 residues. CDR1 MNHNS and CDR2 SASEGT come from the germline V gene. Trimming removed 4 bases from V and 4 bases from J, with 5 bases in between. The CDR3: CASSVPYNEQFF. The CDR3 region has the DNA TGTGCCAGCAGTGTACCTTACAATGAGCAGTTCTTC.

The V gene is TRBV18, the J gene TRBJ1-5; no firm D call. The CDR3 spans 16 residues. The germline V gene encodes CDR1 KGHSH and CDR2 LQKENI. The V and J ends lost 2 bases and 4 bases respectively, with 15 bases between them. For the CDR3, the DNA is TGTGCCAGCTCACCAAATGTAGCAGGCCGGAATCAGCCCCAGCATTTT. This encodes CASSPNVAGRNQPQHF.

The chain carries TRBV10-3 and TRBJ2-3, with a weak D call TRBD2 (6 bases). V was pared by 6 bases and J by 5 bases, with 21 bases between. CDR1 ENHRY and CDR2 SYGVKD come from the germline V gene. The CDR3 loop spans 16 amino acids. The CDR3 DNA reads TGTGCCATCAGCCTAACTAGCTGGAGGGCCGGAGATACGCAGTATTTT. Translation: CAISLTSWRAGDTQYF.

This clone was recorded at least ten times. V and J are TRBV27 and TRBJ1-5; 9 bases fit TRBD1. The CDR3 consists of 14 residues. The V gene end was trimmed by 6 bases and the J gene end by 6 bases; junction bases not matched to a gene: 6. Germline CDR1 MNHEY, CDR2 SMNVEV (reference sequence). CDR3 bases: TGTGCCAGCAGCCCGGGGACAGGGATTCAGCCCCAGCATTTT. Protein product: CASSPGTGIQPQHF.

This clone was observed many times. The rearrangement uses TRBV28 and TRBJ2-1; TRBD2 matches at 8 bases. The CDR3 length is 14 residues. V was pared by 8 bases and J by 5 bases, with 8 bases of the junction left unmatched. The germline V gene encodes CDR1 MDHEN and CDR2 SYDVKM. The CDR3 nucleotides are TGTGCCAGCCGAACGGCACTAGCGGACAATGAGCAGTTCTTC. It codes for CASRTALADNEQFF.

This chain joins TRBV29-1 and TRBJ1-2; 9 bases agree with TRBD1. Trimming cost V 5 bases and J 7 bases; bases outside gene matches: 8. Germline V CDR1 and CDR2: SQVTM, ANQGSEA. CDR3 length: 13 residues. CDR3 in DNA: TGCAGCGTTTACCCGGGACAGGGTCCTGGCTACACCTTC. Amino acids: CSVYPGQGPGYTF.

This clone has a count of ten or more. The genes are TRBV3-1 and TRBJ1-1, with TRBD1 matching 10 bases. Germline trimming cut 5 bases from V and 0 bases from J; bases unmatched to any gene: 6. Germline CDR1 reads LGHDT; CDR2 reads YNNKEL (reference sequence). There are 16 residues in the CDR3. The CDR3 DNA follows: TGTGCCAGCAGCTATGGGACAGGGGAGTTGAACACTGAAGCTTTCTTT. This translates into CASSYGTGELNTEAFF.

This clone was seen many times. This chain uses TRBV19 with TRBJ2-1, with 12 bases aligning to TRBD2. V lost 3 bases to trimming and J lost 7 bases; unmatched junction nucleotides: 7. The CDR3 runs to 16 residues. Germline V gene sequence: CDR1 LNHDA, CDR2 SQIVND (reference sequence). The CDR3 loop reads CASSITGTSGYNEQFF. CDR3 nucleotides: TGTGCCAGTAGTATCACCGGGACTAGCGGGTATAATGAGCAGTTCTTC.

Many counts were recorded for this clone. The chain joins TRBV5-1 to TRBJ2-1; TRBD2 aligns across 7 bases. This CDR3 is 16 amino acids long. The V and J ends lost 0 bases and 8 bases, in that order; junction bases with no gene match: 11. Germline values: CDR1 SGHRS, CDR2 YFSETQ. The CDR3 DNA follows: TGCGCCAGCAGCTTGGCTGTACGGGGAGGGGACGATGAGCAGTTCTTC. Protein: CASSLAVRGGDDEQFF.

This clone has at least ten counts. This rearrangement joins TRBV18 to TRBJ2-7; 7 positions agree with TRBD1. The CDR3 loop spans 15 amino acids. Unmatched junction bases numbered 5, after V lost 1 base and J lost 2 bases. In germline, CDR1 is KGHSH, CDR2 LQKENI. The CDR3 region has the DNA TGTGCCAGCTCACCACGGGAAGGACAGGCCTACGAGCAGTACTTC. Protein product: CASSPREGQAYEQYF. Combining the CDR3 with reference TRBV18 and TRBJ2-7 gives the whole variable domain NAGVMQNPRHLVRRRGQEARLRCSPMKGHSHVYWYRQLPEEGLKFMVYLQKENIIDESGMPKERFSAEFPKEGPSILRIQQVVRGDSAAYFCASSPREGQAYEQYFGPGTRLTVT.

Details on this clone: This sequence may be a read error, since a much larger clone differs from it by one base. V is TRBV10-3 and J is TRBJ2-2, with no clear D. Germline V gene lookup returns CDR1 ENHRY and CDR2 SYGVKD. This CDR3 comprises 14 residues. Trimming removed 3 bases from V and 5 bases from J, with 10 bases in between. The CDR3 DNA follows: TGTGCCATCAGTGATGAGACTCTGACCGGGGAGCTGTTTTTT. It codes for CAISDETLTGELFF.

This clone came up a few times. A read error is likely, as this CDR3 ends without the conserved phenylalanine or tryptophan. The limits of the CDR3 on the DNA are not certain, so only TCRdb's listed CDR3 is given. The chain employs TRBV24-1 and TRBJ2-7; TRBD1 is the table's D call, not checked against the DNA. Germline assignment: CDR1 KGHDR and CDR2 SFDVKD. The CDR3 is 10 residues long, counting both termini. The CDR3 loop reads CATSDLSRGL.

For this clone: The same CDR3 also results from other DNA sequences found in this sample. The rearrangement joins TRBV11-2 to TRBJ1-5; D uncertain. The ends were cut back, 1 base at V and 5 bases at J, with 6 bases in the middle. CDR3 length equals 13 residues. CDR1 SGHAT and CDR2 FQNNGV come from the germline V gene. Here the CDR3 DNA reads TGTGCCAGCAGCTTAGGGCGGGATCAGCCCCAGCATTTT. Its translation is CASSLGRDQPQHF.